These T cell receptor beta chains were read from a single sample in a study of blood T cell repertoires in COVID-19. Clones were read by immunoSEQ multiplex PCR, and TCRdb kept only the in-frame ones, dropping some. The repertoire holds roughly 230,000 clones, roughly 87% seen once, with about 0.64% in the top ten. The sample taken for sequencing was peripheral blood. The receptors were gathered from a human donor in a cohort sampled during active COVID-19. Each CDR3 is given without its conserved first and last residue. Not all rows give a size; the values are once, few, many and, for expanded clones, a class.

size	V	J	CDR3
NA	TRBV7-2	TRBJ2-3	ASSLVWGGGPHTQY
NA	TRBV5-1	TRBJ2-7	ASSLGGQGYEQY
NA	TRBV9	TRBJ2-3	ASSAGDGGD
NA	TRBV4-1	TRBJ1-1	ASSQESAGRGTEAF
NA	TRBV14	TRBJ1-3	ASSQGHLSSGNTIY
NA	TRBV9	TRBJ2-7	ASSPISASEQY
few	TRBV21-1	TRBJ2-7	ASSRRLLGTPYEQY
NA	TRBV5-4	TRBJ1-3	ASSLRGQGNTLWGNTIY
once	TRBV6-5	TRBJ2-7	ASSSPRGLIYEQY
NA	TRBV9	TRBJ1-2	ASSVTGGNYGYT
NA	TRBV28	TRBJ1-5	ASSPDRAHQPQH
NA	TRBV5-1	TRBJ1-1	ASSLALQGTEAF
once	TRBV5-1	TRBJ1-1	ASSLAMGQINTEAF
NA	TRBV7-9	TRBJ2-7	ASSHPGLAGNEQY
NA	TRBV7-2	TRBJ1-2	ASSLHRTAHGYT
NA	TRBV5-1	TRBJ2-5	ASSFTGGAYQETQY
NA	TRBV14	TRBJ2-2	ASSQDFRDRVTGELF
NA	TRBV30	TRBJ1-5	AWSVGQGGQPQH
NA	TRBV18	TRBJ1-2	ASSPVTETNYGYT
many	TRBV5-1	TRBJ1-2	ASSLPRQGLDGYT
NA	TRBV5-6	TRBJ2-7	ASSWGQASYEQY
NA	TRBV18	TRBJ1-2	ASSSGTGRRANYGYT
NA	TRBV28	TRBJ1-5	ASSMGGLVQPQH
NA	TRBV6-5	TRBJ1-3	ASTLDRDGNTIY
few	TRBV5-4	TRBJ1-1	ASSLRGVGNTEAF
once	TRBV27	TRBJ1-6	ASSFTVQVYNSPLH
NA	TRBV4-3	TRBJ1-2	ASSQDLWAVYGYT
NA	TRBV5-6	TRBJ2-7	ASSRQSYEQY
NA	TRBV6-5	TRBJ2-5	ASRSHRGWETQY
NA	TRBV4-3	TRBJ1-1	ASSPILVNTEAF
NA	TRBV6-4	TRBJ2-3	ASRAGLSASTDTQY
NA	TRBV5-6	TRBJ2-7	ASSPQNGLATYEQY
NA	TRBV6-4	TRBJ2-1	ASSDSRRTSEQF
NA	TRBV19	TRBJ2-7	ASSIPDRDYEQY
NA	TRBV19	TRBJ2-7	ASSPRQGSYEQY
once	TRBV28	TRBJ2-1	ASSSAPSGRVGEQF
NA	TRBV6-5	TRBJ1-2	ASKPGSFGYT
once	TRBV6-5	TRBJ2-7	ASSYGRFHSYEQY
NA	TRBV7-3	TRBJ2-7	ASSLTRAGEGNEQY
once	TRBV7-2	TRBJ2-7	ASSFGGVTGVWY
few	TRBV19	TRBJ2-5	ASSMGLAGGQETQY
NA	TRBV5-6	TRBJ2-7	ASSSYGQGSEEQY
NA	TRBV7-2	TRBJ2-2	ASSSRQPDTGELF
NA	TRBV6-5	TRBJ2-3	ASSYQAGGITDTQY
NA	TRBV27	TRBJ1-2	ASSLTYGQGIGGYT
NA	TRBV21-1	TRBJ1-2	ASSKAPVSPNYGYT
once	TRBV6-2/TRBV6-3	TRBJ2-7	ASSYEVGTGTYEQY
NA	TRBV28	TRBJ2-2	ASKNLGGSKTGELF